Sequencing of this TCR beta chain was carried out in a study of blood T cells in healthy people across ages. General observations from the study: Among T cells, TCR beta diversity per million cells dropped roughly linearly as age rose.

This clonotype was seen a few times. What it binds is not known. Germline CDR1 and CDR2: SGHRS and YFSETQ. The CDR3 loop spans 17 amino acids. The junction had 8 bases not matched to a gene; V was cut back by 5 bases and J by 0 bases. Primers used in a second PCR of roughly 7 to 12 cycles were a sample-barcoded 5' primer and a J-beta primer mix. Each cDNA molecule carried a tag from a template-switch adaptor that contained 12 random nucleotides. A single record per CDR3 protein comes from TCRdb applying MiXCR to the 5' RACE reads. Of under 1,000,000 distinct CDR3 sequences listed, around 34% are singletons. The donors, aged about 6 to 100, were healthy Caucasians from Russia.

The chain carries TRBV5-1 and TRBJ2-7; 13 nucleotides agree with TRBD2. The material sequenced was blood. This TCR was sampled from a man aged 18 to 30 in good health. Written as DNA, the CDR3 is TGCGCCAGCAGAAGGCGACTAGCGGGGGGAAGCTCCTACGAGCAGTACTTC. Its translation is CASRRRLAGGSSYEQYF. Complete variable domain (other parts from reference TRBV5-1 and TRBJ2-7): KAGVTQTPRYLIKTRGQQVTLSCSPISGHRSVSWYQQTPGQGLQFLFEYFSETQRNKGNFPGRFSGRQFSNSRSEMNVSTLELGDSALYLCASRRRLAGGSSYEQYFGPGTRLTVT.